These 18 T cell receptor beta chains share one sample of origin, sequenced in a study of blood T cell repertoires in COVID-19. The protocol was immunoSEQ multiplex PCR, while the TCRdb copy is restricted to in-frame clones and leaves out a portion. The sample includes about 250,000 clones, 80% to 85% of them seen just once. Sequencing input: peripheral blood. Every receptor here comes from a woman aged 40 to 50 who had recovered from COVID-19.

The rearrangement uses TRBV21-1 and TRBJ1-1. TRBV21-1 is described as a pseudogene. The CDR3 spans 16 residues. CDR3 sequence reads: CASSKASGGMNTEAFF. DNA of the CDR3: TGTGCCAGCAGCAAAGCCTCCGGGGGAATGAACACTGAAGCTTTCTTT.

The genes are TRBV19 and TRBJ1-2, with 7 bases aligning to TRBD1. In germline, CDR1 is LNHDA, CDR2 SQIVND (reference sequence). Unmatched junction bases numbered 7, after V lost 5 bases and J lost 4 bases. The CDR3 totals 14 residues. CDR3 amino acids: CASSPGTVGYGYTF. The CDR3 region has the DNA TGTGCCAGTAGTCCAGGGACAGTGGGCTATGGCTACACCTTC.

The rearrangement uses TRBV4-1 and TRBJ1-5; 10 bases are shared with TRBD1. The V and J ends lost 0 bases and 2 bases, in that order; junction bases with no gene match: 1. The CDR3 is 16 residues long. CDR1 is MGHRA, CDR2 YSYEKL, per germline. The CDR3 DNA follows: TGCGCCAGCAGCCAAGAGACAGGGGGCGGCAATCAGCCCCAGCATTTT. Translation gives CASSQETGGGNQPQHF.

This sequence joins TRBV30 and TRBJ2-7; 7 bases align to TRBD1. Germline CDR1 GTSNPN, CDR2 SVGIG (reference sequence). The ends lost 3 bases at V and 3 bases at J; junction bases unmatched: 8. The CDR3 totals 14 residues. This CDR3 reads CAWRPLDRDYEQYF. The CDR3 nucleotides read TGTGCCTGGAGGCCTCTAGACAGGGACTACGAGCAGTACTTC.

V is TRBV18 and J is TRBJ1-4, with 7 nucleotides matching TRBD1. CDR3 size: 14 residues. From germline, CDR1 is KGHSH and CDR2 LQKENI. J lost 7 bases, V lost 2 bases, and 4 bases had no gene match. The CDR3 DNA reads TGTGCCAGCTCACCAACAGGGGTGTCTGAAAAACTGTTTTTT. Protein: CASSPTGVSEKLFF.

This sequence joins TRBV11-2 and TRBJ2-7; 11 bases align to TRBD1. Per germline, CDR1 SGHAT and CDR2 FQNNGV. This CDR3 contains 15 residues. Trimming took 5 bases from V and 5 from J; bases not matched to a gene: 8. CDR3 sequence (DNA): TGTGCCAGCAGCCCGGGGACAGGGGGATTCGACGAGCAGTACTTC. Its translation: CASSPGTGGFDEQYF.

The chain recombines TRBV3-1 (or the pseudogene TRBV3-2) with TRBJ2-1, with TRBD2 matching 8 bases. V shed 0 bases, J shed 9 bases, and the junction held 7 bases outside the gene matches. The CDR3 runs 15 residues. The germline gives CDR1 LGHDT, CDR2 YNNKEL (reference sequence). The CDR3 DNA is TGTGCCAGCAGCCAAGAATCAGCGGGGGTGGTTGAGCAGTTCTTC. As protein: CASSQESAGVVEQFF.

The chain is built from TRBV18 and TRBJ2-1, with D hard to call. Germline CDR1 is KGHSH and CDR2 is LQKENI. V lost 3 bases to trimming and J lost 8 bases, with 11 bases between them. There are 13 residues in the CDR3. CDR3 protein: CASSPSGFHEQFF. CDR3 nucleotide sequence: TGTGCCAGCTCACCGTCCGGGTTCCATGAGCAGTTCTTC.

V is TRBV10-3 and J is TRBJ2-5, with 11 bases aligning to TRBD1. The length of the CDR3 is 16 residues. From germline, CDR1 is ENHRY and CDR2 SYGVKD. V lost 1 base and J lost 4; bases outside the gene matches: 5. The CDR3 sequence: CAISELAGTGGETQYF. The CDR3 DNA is TGTGCCATCAGTGAGTTAGCCGGGACAGGGGGAGAGACCCAGTACTTC.

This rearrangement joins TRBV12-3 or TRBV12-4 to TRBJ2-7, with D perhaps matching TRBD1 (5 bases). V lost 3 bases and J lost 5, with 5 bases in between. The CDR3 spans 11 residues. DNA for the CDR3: TGTGCCAGCAGTTTGACAGACGAGCAGTACTTC. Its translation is CASSLTDEQYF.

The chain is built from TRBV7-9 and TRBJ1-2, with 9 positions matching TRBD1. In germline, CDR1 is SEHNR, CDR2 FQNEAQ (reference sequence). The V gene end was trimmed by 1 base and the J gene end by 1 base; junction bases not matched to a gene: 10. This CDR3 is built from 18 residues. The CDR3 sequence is CASSLDGGQGFFNYGYTF. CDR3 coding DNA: TGTGCCAGCAGCTTAGACGGTGGACAGGGGTTTTTTAACTATGGCTACACCTTC.

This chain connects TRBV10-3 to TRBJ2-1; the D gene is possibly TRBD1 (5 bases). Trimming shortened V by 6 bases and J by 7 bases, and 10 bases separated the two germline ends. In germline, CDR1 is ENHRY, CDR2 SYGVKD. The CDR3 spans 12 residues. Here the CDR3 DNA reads TGTGCCATCAGCGTTCGGACAAATGAGCAGTTCTTC. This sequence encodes CAISVRTNEQFF.

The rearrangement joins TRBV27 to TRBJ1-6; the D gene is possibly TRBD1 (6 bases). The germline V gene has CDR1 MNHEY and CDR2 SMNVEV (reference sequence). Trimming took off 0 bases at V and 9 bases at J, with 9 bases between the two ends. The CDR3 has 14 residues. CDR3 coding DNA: TGTGCCAGCAGTTTATCCAACAGGGCTTCACCCCTCCACTTT. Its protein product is CASSLSNRASPLHF.

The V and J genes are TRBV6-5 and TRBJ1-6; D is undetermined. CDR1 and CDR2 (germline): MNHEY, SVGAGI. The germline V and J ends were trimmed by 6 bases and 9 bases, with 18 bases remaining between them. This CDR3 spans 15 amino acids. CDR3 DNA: TGTGCCAGCAGCCCCGGAGGACCCTGGGGTTCACCCCTCCACTTT. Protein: CASSPGGPWGSPLHF.

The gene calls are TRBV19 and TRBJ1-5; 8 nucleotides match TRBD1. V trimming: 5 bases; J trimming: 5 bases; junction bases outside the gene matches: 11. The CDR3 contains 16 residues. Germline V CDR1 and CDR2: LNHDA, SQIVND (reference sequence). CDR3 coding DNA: TGTGCCAGTAGTGTTAACTCAGGGGGCGGGTATCAGCCCCAGCATTTT. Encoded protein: CASSVNSGGGYQPQHF.

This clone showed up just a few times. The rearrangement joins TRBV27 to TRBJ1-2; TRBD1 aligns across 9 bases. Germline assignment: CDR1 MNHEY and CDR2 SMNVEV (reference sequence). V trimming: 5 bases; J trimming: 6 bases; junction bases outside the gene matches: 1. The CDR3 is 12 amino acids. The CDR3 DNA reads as TGTGCCAGCAGTGGGACAGGGAATGGCTACACCTTC. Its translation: CASSGTGNGYTF.

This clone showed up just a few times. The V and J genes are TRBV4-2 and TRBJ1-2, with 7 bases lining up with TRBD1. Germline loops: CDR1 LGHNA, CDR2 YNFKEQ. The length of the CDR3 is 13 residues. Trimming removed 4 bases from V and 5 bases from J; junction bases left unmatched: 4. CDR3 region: CASSLDREYGYTF. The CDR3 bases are TGTGCCAGCAGCCTTGACAGGGAATATGGCTACACCTTC.

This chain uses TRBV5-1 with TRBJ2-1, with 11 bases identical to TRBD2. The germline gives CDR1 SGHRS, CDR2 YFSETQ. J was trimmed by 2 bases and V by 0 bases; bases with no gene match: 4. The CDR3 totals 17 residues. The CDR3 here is CASSLGSTSGTYNEQFF. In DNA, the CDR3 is TGCGCCAGCAGCTTGGGGTCGACTAGCGGGACCTACAATGAGCAGTTCTTC.